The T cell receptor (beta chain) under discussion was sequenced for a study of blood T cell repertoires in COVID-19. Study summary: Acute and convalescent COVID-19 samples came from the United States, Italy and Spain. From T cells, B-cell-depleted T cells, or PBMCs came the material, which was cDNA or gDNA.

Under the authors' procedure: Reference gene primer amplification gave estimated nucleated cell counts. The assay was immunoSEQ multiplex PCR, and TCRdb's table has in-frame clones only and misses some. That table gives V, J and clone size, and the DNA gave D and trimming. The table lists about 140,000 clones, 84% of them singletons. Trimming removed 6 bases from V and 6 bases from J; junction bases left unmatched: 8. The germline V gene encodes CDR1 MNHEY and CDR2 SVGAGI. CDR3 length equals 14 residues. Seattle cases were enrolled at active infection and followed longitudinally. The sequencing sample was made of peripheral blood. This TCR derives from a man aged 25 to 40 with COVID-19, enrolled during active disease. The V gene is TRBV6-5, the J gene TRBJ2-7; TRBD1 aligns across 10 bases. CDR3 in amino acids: CASSMDRGFGEQYF. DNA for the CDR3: TGTGCCAGCAGCATGGACAGGGGGTTTGGCGAGCAGTACTTC.